One and the same sample provided the 31 T cell receptor beta chains below, sequenced in a study of blood T cell repertoires in COVID-19. Clones were sequenced by immunoSEQ multiplex PCR, and TCRdb holds only the in-frame ones, with some missing. The sample yields 40,000 to 60,000 clones, 90% to 95% seen once. Sequenced material: peripheral blood. All receptors come from a man aged 55 to 69 with COVID-19, enrolled during active disease.

This rearrangement joins TRBV28 to TRBJ2-5; perhaps TRBD2 as D (5 bases). V lost 3 bases and J 6 bases, leaving 8 bases between the germline ends. Germline V gene data show CDR1 as MDHEN and CDR2 as SYDVKM. CDR3 length: 12 amino acids. The CDR3 sequence is CASSLAGKTQYF. The CDR3 bases are TGTGCCAGCAGTTTGGCCGGGAAGACCCAGTACTTC.

The chain links TRBV7-2 to TRBJ2-3; the match to TRBD2 covers 15 bases. Trimming at V came to 3 bases and at J to 5 bases, leaving 3 bases not matched to a gene. This CDR3 has 16 residues. CDR1 is SGHTA and CDR2 is FQGNSA in the germline V gene. The CDR3 bases are TGTGCCAGCAGCTTGGGACTAGCGGGAGGTCGAGATACGCAGTATTTT. Translated: CASSLGLAGGRDTQYF. Full variable domain (missing parts from reference TRBV7-2 and TRBJ2-3): GAGVSQSPSNKVTEKGKDVELRCDPISGHTALYWYRQSLGQGLEFLIYFQGNSAPDKSGLPSDRFSAERTGGSVSTLTIQRTQQEDSAVYLCASSLGLAGGRDTQYFGPGTRLTVL.

The chain has TRBV28 and TRBJ1-4; tentative D call: TRBD1 (6 bases). The CDR3 spans 15 residues. Trimming pared 6 bases from V and 3 bases from J, leaving 14 bases between. Germline CDR1 and CDR2: MDHEN and SYDVKM. Here the CDR3 DNA reads TGTGCCAGCAGCCCGGGACAAACGGCTAATGAAAAACTGTTTTTT. Encoded protein: CASSPGQTANEKLFF.

The chain is built from TRBV6-2 or TRBV6-3 and TRBJ1-1, with D possibly matching TRBD1 (6 bases). The CDR3 sequence is 14 residues long. Germline CDR1 and CDR2: MNHEY and SVGEGT. V lost 5 bases, J lost 5 bases, and 15 bases lay in between. The CDR3 reads CASSDSGAKTEAFF. In nucleotides, the CDR3 is TGTGCCAGCAGTGATTCAGGGGCAAAGACTGAAGCTTTCTTT.

The chain couples TRBV4-1 to TRBJ1-3; TRBD1 matches 7 bases. Trimming at V came to 1 base and at J to 2 bases, leaving 8 bases not matched to a gene. Germline assignment: CDR1 MGHRA and CDR2 YSYEKL. The CDR3 spans 17 residues. The CDR3 nucleotides read TGCGCCAGCAGCCAAGGACCTGACAGGGCGGCTGGAAACACCATATATTTT. Its protein product is CASSQGPDRAAGNTIYF.

The rearrangement links TRBV27 to TRBJ1-1; no reliable D call. Germline V gives CDR1 MNHEY, CDR2 SMNVEV (reference sequence). This CDR3 is 14 amino acids long. V lost 3 bases and J lost 0, with 8 bases in between. The CDR3 reads CASSFQNMNTEAFF. For the CDR3, the DNA is TGTGCCAGCAGTTTTCAGAACATGAACACTGAAGCTTTCTTT.

The chain uses TRBV7-8 and TRBJ2-7, with TRBD1 matching over 7 bases. The CDR3 contains 14 residues. The J segment lost 3 bases and the V segment lost 2 bases, leaving 4 bases of the junction unmatched. Germline V lookup: CDR1 SGHVS, CDR2 FQNEAQ. The CDR3 nucleotides read TGTGCCAGCAGCTTAAGGGACAGCGGCTACGAGCAGTACTTC. It codes for CASSLRDSGYEQYF.

The chain recombines TRBV27 with TRBJ2-7; 13 nucleotides agree with TRBD2. Germline values: CDR1 MNHEY, CDR2 SMNVEV (reference sequence). CDR3 length: 18 amino acids. J gave up 5 bases and V 4 bases, and 14 bases lay outside the gene matches. DNA of the CDR3: TGTGCCAGCAGTTCAGGGACTAGCGGGATCATGAAGGGTAACGAGCAGTACTTC. It is translated as CASSSGTSGIMKGNEQYF.

This sequence joins TRBV10-3 and TRBJ1-5, with TRBD1 matching over 10 bases. CDR1 is ENHRY and CDR2 is SYGVKD in the germline V gene. CDR3 length: 17 amino acids. J lost 2 bases, V lost 4 bases, and 8 bases had no gene match. The DNA of the CDR3 is TGTGCCATCAGTGTAAGTGGGACAGGGGTTGGCAATCAGCCCCAGCATTTT. As protein: CAISVSGTGVGNQPQHF.

CDR3 protein: CATGNGLAGDEQFF. The CDR3 DNA reads as TGTGCCACCGGTAATGGTCTAGCGGGGGATGAGCAGTTCTTC. The gene calls are TRBV24-1 and TRBJ2-1; 10 nucleotides line up with TRBD2. There are 14 residues in the CDR3. Germline V gene data show CDR1 as KGHDR and CDR2 as SFDVKD. With 9 bases clipped from V and 8 bases from J, the junction kept 9 bases outside the gene matches.

The V gene is TRBV12-5, the J gene TRBJ2-7; D is ambiguous. This CDR3 region has 11 residues. V gave up 2 bases and J gave up 6 bases, with 5 bases separating them. The germline gives CDR1 LGHNT, CDR2 FRNRAP. CDR3 DNA sequence: TGTGCTAGTGGTTTGAAGAGCGAGCAGTACTTC. As protein: CASGLKSEQYF.

The genes are TRBV3-1 (or the pseudogene TRBV3-2) and TRBJ2-1, with TRBD2 identical over 14 bases. Germline V gene data show CDR1 as LGHDT and CDR2 as YNNKEL (reference sequence). V shed 4 bases, J shed 0 bases, and the junction held 5 bases outside the gene matches. This CDR3 is built from 18 residues. The CDR3 is CASSLGTSGSSSYNEQFF. The CDR3 DNA reads TGTGCCAGCAGCCTCGGGACTAGCGGGAGTAGCTCCTACAATGAGCAGTTCTTC.

V is TRBV7-2 and J is TRBJ1-5; TRBD1 aligns across 7 bases. V lost 1 base, J lost 4 bases, and 4 bases stayed unmatched. Germline V gene lookup returns CDR1 SGHTA and CDR2 FQGNSA. This CDR3 has 15 amino acids. Written as DNA, the CDR3 is TGTGCCAGCAGCTTAGTACAGGGGATGAATCAGCCCCAGCATTTT. Protein sequence: CASSLVQGMNQPQHF.

The V gene is TRBV3-1 (or the pseudogene TRBV3-2), the J gene TRBJ1-3, with 10 bases matching TRBD1. The germline CDR1 and CDR2 sequences are LGHDT and YNNKEL (reference sequence). The CDR3 runs 13 residues. V lost 3 bases, J lost 7 bases, and 0 bases stayed unmatched. The CDR3 coding sequence is TGTGCCAGCAGCCAGGGACAGGGGAACACCATATATTTT. Residues: CASSQGQGNTIYF.

The chain joins TRBV30 to TRBJ1-5; a weak D match, TRBD1 (6 bases). Germline CDR1 reads GTSNPN; CDR2 reads SVGIG (reference sequence). This CDR3 is 15 amino acids long. Trimming removed 0 bases at V and 4 bases at J, with 13 bases between. CDR3 DNA sequence: TGTGCCTGGAGTGTAACGGGCAGGGGAAATCAGCCCCAGCATTTT. Protein product: CAWSVTGRGNQPQHF.

The chain recombines TRBV18 with TRBJ2-2; 9 bases are a match to TRBD2. CDR3 size: 18 residues. CDR1 KGHSH and CDR2 LQKENI come from the germline V gene. The J segment lost 4 bases and the V segment lost 3 bases, leaving 12 bases of the junction unmatched. The CDR3 region has the DNA TGTGCCAGCTCACCCCGGAGGGGTAGCGGGAGTCTCACCGGGGAGCTGTTTTTT. Encoded protein: CASSPRRGSGSLTGELFF. Full variable domain (outside the CDR3, taken from reference TRBV18 and TRBJ2-2): NAGVMQNPRHLVRRRGQEARLRCSPMKGHSHVYWYRQLPEEGLKFMVYLQKENIIDESGMPKERFSAEFPKEGPSILRIQQVVRGDSAAYFCASSPRRGSGSLTGELFFGEGSRLTVL.

V usage is TRBV5-6 and J usage is TRBJ2-1; 8 positions agree with TRBD2. CDR1 and CDR2 (germline): SGHDT, YYEEEE. With 1 base clipped from V and 0 bases from J, the junction kept 9 bases outside the gene matches. This CDR3 is 18 amino acids long. In DNA, the CDR3 is TGTGCCAGCAGCTTGCTTAGCGGGGCGTATAGCTCCTACAATGAGCAGTTCTTC. Translated: CASSLLSGAYSSYNEQFF.

The chain is built from TRBV7-3 and TRBJ2-1; perhaps TRBD2 as D (6 bases). The germline CDR1 and CDR2 sequences are SGHTA and FQGTGA. V was pared by 6 bases and J by 0 bases, with 15 bases between. This CDR3 has 16 residues. Here the CDR3 DNA reads TGTGCCAGCAGTTTCGGGACTCGGAGCTCCTACAATGAGCAGTTCTTC. Its translation is CASSFGTRSSYNEQFF.

V gene TRBV4-3 combines with J gene TRBJ2-7; the match to TRBD2 covers 8 bases. CDR3 length: 16 amino acids. Germline V gene data show CDR1 as LGHNA and CDR2 as YSLEER. Germline trimming cut 1 base from V and 6 bases from J; bases unmatched to any gene: 11. This CDR3 is CASSQAPGTSSGEQYF. The CDR3 nucleotides are TGCGCCAGCAGCCAAGCCCCGGGGACTAGTAGTGGCGAGCAGTACTTC.

The rearrangement uses TRBV4-2 and TRBJ1-2; D is possibly TRBD1 (5 bases). Germline CDR1 LGHNA, CDR2 YNFKEQ. Trimming took off 3 bases at V and 0 bases at J, with 11 bases between the two ends. The CDR3 consists of 15 residues. The CDR3 spells CASSHGGGTNYGYTF. CDR3 DNA: TGTGCCAGCAGCCATGGGGGGGGGACTAACTATGGCTACACCTTC.

The chain uses TRBV18 and TRBJ1-1; 7 positions match TRBD1. V shed 2 bases and J 4 bases; nucleotides not matched to a gene: 4. There are 14 residues in the CDR3. Germline V CDR1 and CDR2: KGHSH, LQKENI. The CDR3 region is CASSPTGVATEAFF. The CDR3 DNA follows: TGTGCCAGCTCACCAACAGGGGTAGCCACTGAAGCTTTCTTT. The full variable domain, completed using reference TRBV18 and TRBJ1-1, is NAGVMQNPRHLVRRRGQEARLRCSPMKGHSHVYWYRQLPEEGLKFMVYLQKENIIDESGMPKERFSAEFPKEGPSILRIQQVVRGDSAAYFCASSPTGVATEAFFGQGTRLTVV.

The chain couples TRBV28 to TRBJ1-6; no clear D. In germline, CDR1 is MDHEN, CDR2 SYDVKM. The CDR3 totals 14 residues. Trimming stripped 5 bases from V and 10 bases from J, with 15 bases between. The CDR3 is CASSATGLGSPLHF. As DNA, the CDR3 is TGTGCCAGCAGTGCGACCGGGTTAGGATCACCCCTCCACTTT.

This clone showed up just once. This rearrangement joins TRBV11-2 to TRBJ1-3; 9 positions match TRBD1. With V trimmed by 1 base and J by 7 bases, 5 bases remained unmatched. CDR3 length: 15 residues. Germline values: CDR1 SGHAT, CDR2 FQNNGV. This CDR3 reads CASSLVGTGSNTIYF. The CDR3, as DNA: TGTGCCAGCAGCTTAGTAGGGACAGGGTCGAACACCATATATTTT.

This clone has just one count. The V and J genes are TRBV5-1 and TRBJ2-3; D is unclear. The V and J ends lost 0 bases and 5 bases respectively, with 13 bases between them. The CDR3 has 15 amino acids. CDR1 and CDR2 from the germline V gene are SGHRS and YFSETQ. CDR3 DNA sequence: TGCGCCAGCAGCTTGGGCTTTGAGAGGATAGATACGCAGTATTTT. It yields the protein CASSLGFERIDTQYF.

The chain recombines TRBV5-4 with TRBJ2-3, with a possible D match to TRBD2 (6 bases). Trimming left V 7 bases short and J 0 bases short, with 15 bases between. Germline values: CDR1 SGHNT, CDR2 YYREEE (reference sequence). The CDR3 spans 15 residues. The CDR3 protein is CASGAGTSSTDTQYF. CDR3 DNA sequence: TGTGCCAGCGGGGCCGGGACTTCTAGCACAGATACGCAGTATTTT.

This rearrangement joins TRBV9 to TRBJ1-6; 10 bases align to TRBD1. From germline, CDR1 is SGDLS and CDR2 YYNGEE. V shed 0 bases and J 10 bases; nucleotides not matched to a gene: 7. This CDR3 contains 16 residues. The CDR3 loop reads CASSVGQGAGISPLHF. Here the CDR3 DNA reads TGTGCCAGCAGCGTAGGACAGGGGGCAGGTATCTCACCCCTCCACTTT.

The chain couples TRBV6-5 to TRBJ1-2; 9 bases fit TRBD1. V dropped 4 bases and J dropped 7; count of bases not matched to a gene: 10. The germline gives CDR1 MNHEY, CDR2 SVGAGI. This CDR3 is built from 15 residues. This CDR3 reads CASSFQQGALAGYTF. CDR3 bases: TGTGCCAGCAGTTTCCAACAGGGGGCATTAGCTGGCTACACCTTC.

V gene TRBV7-9 combines with J gene TRBJ2-5; D remains ambiguous. Per germline, CDR1 SEHNR and CDR2 FQNEAQ (reference sequence). Trimming took off 1 base at V and 0 bases at J, with 12 bases between the two ends. The CDR3 totals 16 residues. The CDR3 spells CASSLGQASYQETQYF. For the CDR3, the DNA is TGTGCCAGCAGCTTAGGCCAGGCCTCATACCAAGAGACCCAGTACTTC.

The J gene is TRBJ1-5, the V gene TRBV7-8; no reliable D call. Trimming stripped 4 bases from V and 3 bases from J, with 13 bases between. Germline-derived CDR1 and CDR2 are SGHVS and FQNEAQ. The CDR3 has 15 residues. In DNA, the CDR3 is TGTGCCAGCAGCTCTGGTGCGAGGGACAATCAGCCCCAGCATTTT. It codes for CASSSGARDNQPQHF. Full variable domain (remainder filled in from reference TRBV7-8 and TRBJ1-5): GAGVSQSPRYKVAKRGQDVALRCDPISGHVSLFWYQQALGQGPEFLTYFQNEAQLDKSGLPSDRFFAERPEGSVSTLKIQRTQQEDSAVYLCASSSGARDNQPQHFGDGTRLSIL.

In nucleotides, the CDR3 is TGTGCCATCAGTGGCAACCCGGGGACTAGCGTTACCTACGAGCAGTACTTC. Encoded protein: CAISGNPGTSVTYEQYF. The chain joins TRBV10-3 to TRBJ2-7, with 10 bases lining up with TRBD2. This CDR3 is built from 17 residues. The junction had 11 bases not matched to a gene; V was cut back by 4 bases and J by 2 bases. Germline V gene data show CDR1 as ENHRY and CDR2 as SYGVKD.

The rearrangement links TRBV23-1 to TRBJ2-7; D is possibly TRBD1 (6 bases). TRBV23-1 is filed as an ORF, its function uncertain. The CDR3 length is 16 residues. Trimming removed 1 base at V and 1 base at J, with 14 bases between. CDR3 in amino acids: CASSQLCSGESYEQYF. As DNA, the CDR3 is TGCGCCAGCAGTCAATTGTGCTCAGGGGAATCCTACGAGCAGTACTTC.